The sequence of this T cell receptor (beta chain) was determined in a study of blood T cell repertoires in COVID-19. Study at large: Sources were T cells, B-cell-depleted T cells, or PBMCs; the material itself was cDNA or gDNA.

Produced via immunoSEQ multiplex PCR; TCRdb's table is partial and in-frame only. The table records about 180,000 clones, approximately 85% of them present only once. The CDR3 has 18 residues. Germline CDR1 is KGHDR and CDR2 is SFDVKD. Losses at the gene ends were 7 bases for V and 4 bases for J; bases not matched to a gene: 13. V gene TRBV24-1 combines with J gene TRBJ2-3; TRBD2 aligns across 13 bases. Sequenced: peripheral blood. The sequence came from a human donor with active or convalescent COVID-19. The donor label of this sample is uncertain. The CDR3 region has the DNA TGTGCCACCAGATCACAGGTAGGACTAGCGGGAGCGGCAGATACGCAGTATTTT. The encoded protein is CATRSQVGLAGAADTQYF.